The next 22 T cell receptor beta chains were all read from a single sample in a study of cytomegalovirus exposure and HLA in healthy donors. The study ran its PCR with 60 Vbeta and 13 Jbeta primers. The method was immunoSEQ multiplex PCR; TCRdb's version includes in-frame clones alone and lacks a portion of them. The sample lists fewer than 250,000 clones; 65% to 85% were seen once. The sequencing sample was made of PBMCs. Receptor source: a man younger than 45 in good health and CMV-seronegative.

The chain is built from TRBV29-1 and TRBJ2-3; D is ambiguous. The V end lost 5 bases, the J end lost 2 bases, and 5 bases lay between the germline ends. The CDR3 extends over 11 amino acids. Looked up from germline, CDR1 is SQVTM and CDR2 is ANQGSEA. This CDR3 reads CSVSFTDTQYF. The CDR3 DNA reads TGCAGCGTTTCTTTCACAGATACGCAGTATTTT.

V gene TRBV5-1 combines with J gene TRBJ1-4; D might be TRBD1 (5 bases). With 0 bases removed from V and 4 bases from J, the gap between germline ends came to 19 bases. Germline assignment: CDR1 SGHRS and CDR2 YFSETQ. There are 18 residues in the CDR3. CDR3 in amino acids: CASSLGTGAWVVNEKLFF. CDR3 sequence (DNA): TGCGCCAGCAGCTTGGGTACAGGAGCTTGGGTCGTTAATGAAAAACTGTTTTTT.

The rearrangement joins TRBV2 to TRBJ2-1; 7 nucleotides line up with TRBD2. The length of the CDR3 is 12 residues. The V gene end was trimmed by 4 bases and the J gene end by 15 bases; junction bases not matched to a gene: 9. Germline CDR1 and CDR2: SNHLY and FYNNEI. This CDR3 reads CASSGDRLAVFF. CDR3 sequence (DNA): TGTGCCAGCAGTGGGGATAGGCTAGCGGTGTTCTTC.

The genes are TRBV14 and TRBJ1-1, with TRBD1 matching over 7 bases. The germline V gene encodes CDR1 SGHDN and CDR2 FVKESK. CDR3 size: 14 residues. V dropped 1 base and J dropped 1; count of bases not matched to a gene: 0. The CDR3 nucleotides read TGTGCCAGCAGCCAAGGACAGGGGAACACTGAAGCTTTCTTT. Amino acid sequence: CASSQGQGNTEAFF.

CDR3 sequence (DNA): TGTGCCAGTAGTATAGGGGGGACTAGTGGAGAGACCCAGTACTTC. Amino acids: CASSIGGTSGETQYF. The gene calls are TRBV19 and TRBJ2-5; 8 bases align to TRBD2. Germline V gene data show CDR1 as LNHDA and CDR2 as SQIVND (reference sequence). CDR3 length: 15 amino acids. Trimming took 1 base from V and 4 from J; bases not matched to a gene: 5.

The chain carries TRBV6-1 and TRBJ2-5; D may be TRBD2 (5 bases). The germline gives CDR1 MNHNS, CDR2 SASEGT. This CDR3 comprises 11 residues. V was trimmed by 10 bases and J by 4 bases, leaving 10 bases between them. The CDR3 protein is CATRRAETQYF. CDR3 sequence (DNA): TGTGCCACGAGGCGGGCAGAGACCCAGTACTTC.

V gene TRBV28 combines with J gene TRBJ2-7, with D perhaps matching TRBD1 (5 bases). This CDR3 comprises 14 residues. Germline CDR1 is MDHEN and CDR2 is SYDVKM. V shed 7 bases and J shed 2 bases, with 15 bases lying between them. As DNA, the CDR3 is TGTGCCAGCACCTCTCGGACACCTCCCTACGAGCAGTACTTC. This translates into CASTSRTPPYEQYF. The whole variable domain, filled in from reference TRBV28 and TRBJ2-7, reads DVKVTQSSRYLVKRTGEKVFLECVQDMDHENMFWYRQDPGLGLRLIYFSYDVKMKEKGDIPEGYSVSREKKERFSLILESASTNQTSMYLCASTSRTPPYEQYFGPGTRLTVT.

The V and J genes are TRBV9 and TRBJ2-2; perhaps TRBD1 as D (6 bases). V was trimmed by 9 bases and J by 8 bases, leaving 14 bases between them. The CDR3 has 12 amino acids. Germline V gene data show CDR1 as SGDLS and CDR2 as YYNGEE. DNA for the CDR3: TGTGCCACCCAGAACAGGGTTGGGGAGCTGTTTTTT. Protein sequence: CATQNRVGELFF.

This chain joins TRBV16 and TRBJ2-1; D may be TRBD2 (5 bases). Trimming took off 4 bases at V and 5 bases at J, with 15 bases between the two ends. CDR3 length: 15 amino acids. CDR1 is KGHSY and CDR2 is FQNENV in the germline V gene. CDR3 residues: CASSPRGQAHNEQFF. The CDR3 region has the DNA TGTGCCAGCAGCCCCCGCGGGCAGGCCCACAATGAGCAGTTCTTC.

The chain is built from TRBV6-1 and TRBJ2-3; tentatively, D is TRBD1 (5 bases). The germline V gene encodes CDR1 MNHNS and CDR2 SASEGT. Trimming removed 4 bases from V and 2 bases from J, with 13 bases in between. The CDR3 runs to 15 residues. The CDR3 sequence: CASSARQSNTDTQYF. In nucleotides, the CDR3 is TGTGCCAGCAGTGCCCGACAGAGTAACACAGATACGCAGTATTTT.

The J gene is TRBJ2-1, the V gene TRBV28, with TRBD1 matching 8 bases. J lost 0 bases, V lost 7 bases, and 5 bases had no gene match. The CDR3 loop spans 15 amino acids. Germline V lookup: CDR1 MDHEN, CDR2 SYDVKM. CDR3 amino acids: CASTPDRVSYNEQFF. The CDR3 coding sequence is TGTGCCAGCACCCCGGACAGGGTCTCCTACAATGAGCAGTTCTTC.

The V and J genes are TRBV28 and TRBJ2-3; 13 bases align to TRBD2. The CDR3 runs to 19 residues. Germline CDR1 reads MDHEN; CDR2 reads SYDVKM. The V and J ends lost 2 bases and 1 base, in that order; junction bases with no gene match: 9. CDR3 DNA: TGTGCCAGCAGTTTACGTACTAGCGGGGGGGGGCTGGGCACAGATACGCAGTATTTT. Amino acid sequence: CASSLRTSGGGLGTDTQYF.

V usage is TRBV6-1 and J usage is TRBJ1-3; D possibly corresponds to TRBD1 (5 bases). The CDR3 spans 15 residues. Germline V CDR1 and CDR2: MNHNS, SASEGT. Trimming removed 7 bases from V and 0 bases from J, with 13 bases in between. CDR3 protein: CASNSVDSSGNTIYF. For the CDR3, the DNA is TGTGCCAGCAATTCAGTAGACAGCTCTGGAAACACCATATATTTT.

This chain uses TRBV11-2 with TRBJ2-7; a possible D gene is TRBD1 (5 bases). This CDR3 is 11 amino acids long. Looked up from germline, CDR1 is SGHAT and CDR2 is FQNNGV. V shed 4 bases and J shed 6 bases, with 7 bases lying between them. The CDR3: CASSSGSEQYF. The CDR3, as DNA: TGTGCCAGCAGCTCAGGGTCCGAGCAGTACTTC.

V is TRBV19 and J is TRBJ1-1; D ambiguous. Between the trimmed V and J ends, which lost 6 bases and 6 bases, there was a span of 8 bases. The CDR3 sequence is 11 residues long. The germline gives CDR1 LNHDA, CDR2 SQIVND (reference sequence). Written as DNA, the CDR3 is TGTGCCAGTAGCCTGAGTTCTGAAGCTTTCTTT. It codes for CASSLSSEAFF.

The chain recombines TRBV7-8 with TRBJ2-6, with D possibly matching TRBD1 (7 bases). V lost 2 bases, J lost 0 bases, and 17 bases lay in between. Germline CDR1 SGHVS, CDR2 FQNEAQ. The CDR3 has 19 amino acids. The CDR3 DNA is TGTGCCAGCAGCTTAAAGGGGCGGGACAGATCCTCTGGGGCCAACGTCCTGACTTTC. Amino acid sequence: CASSLKGRDRSSGANVLTF.

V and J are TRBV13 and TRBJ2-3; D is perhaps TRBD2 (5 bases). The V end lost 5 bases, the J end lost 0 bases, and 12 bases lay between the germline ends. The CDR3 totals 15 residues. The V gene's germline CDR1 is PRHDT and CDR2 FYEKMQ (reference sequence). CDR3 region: CASSGGMNSTDTQYF. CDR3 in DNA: TGTGCCAGCAGCGGAGGAATGAATAGCACAGATACGCAGTATTTT.

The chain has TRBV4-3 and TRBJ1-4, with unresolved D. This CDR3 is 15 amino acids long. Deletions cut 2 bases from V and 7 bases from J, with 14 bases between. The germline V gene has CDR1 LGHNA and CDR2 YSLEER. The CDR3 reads CASSQNTGSVEKLFF. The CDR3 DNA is TGCGCCAGCAGCCAAAATACGGGGAGTGTTGAAAAACTGTTTTTT.

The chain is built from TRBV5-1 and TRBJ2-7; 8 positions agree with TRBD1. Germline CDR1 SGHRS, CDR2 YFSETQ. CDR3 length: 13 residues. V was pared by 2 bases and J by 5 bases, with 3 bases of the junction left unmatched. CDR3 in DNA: TGCGCCAGCAGCTTCGGACAGGGCAACGAGCAGTACTTC. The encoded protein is CASSFGQGNEQYF.

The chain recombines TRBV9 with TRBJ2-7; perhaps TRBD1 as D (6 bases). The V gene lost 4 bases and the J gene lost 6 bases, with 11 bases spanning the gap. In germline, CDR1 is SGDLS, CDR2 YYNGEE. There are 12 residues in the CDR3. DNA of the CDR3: TGTGCCAGCAGCCCGTCAGGGGTCGAGCAGTACTTC. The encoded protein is CASSPSGVEQYF.

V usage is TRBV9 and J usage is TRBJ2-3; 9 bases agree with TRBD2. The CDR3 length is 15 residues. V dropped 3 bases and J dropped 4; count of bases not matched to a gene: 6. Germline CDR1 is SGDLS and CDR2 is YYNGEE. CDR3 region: CASSARLAVSDTQYF. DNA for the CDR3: TGTGCCAGCAGCGCCCGACTAGCGGTCTCAGATACGCAGTATTTT.

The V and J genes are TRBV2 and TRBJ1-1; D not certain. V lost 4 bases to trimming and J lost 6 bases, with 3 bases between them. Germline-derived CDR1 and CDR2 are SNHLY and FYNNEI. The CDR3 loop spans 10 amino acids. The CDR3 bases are TGTGCCAGCAGTGGCGCTGAAGCTTTCTTT. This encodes CASSGAEAFF.